This TCR beta chain is drawn from a study of OX40 agonist ivuxolimab in advanced cancers. As for the study in general: Patients receiving dose escalation had hepatocellular carcinoma, melanoma, renal cell or head and neck cancer.

This table comes from immunoSEQ multiplex PCR, and its TCRdb copy is limited to in-frame clones, with some not included. The profile covers about 74,000 clones, with roughly 86% appearing a single time and 6.9% taken by the ten largest. Exclusion applied to patients with autoimmune disease history or systemic immunosuppression. The length of the CDR3 is 14 residues. CDR1 is KGHSH and CDR2 is LQKENI in the germline V gene. The ends lost 3 bases at V and 0 bases at J; junction bases unmatched: 0. The clonotype was recovered from an adult with an advanced solid tumor such as melanoma, head and neck, liver or kidney cancer. V usage is TRBV18 and J usage is TRBJ2-3; 7 bases line up with TRBD1. The input for sequencing was CD4+ or CD8+ T cells sorted from blood, taken in a trial of the OX40 agonist ivuxolimab. The CDR3 region is CASSPTGSTDTQYF. CDR3 DNA: TGTGCCAGCTCACCGACAGGGAGCACAGATACGCAGTATTTT. Full variable domain (missing parts from reference TRBV18 and TRBJ2-3): NAGVMQNPRHLVRRRGQEARLRCSPMKGHSHVYWYRQLPEEGLKFMVYLQKENIIDESGMPKERFSAEFPKEGPSILRIQQVVRGDSAAYFCASSPTGSTDTQYFGPGTRLTVL.